The T cell receptor (beta chain) under discussion was sequenced for a study of T cell responses to AZD1222 COVID-19 vaccine. Study-wide findings and caveats: The breadth and depth of Spike-specific TCRs increased once two AZD1222 doses had been given.

Comments on this clone: Its antigen remains unknown.

The ends were cut back, 2 bases at V and 3 bases at J, with 10 bases in the middle. Germline loops: CDR1 SEHNR, CDR2 FQNEAQ (reference sequence). The CDR3 contains 14 residues. Here immunoSEQ multiplex PCR was the method, and the copy in TCRdb shows in-frame clones only, minus some. The sample has some 140,000 clones, about nine tenths seen once. Source: peripheral blood, taken on day 0 of MenACWY control vaccination. The sequence was obtained from an adult in good health. This chain links TRBV7-9 with TRBJ1-1, with no clear D. The DNA for the CDR3 is TGTGCCAGCAGCTTAAGTTTCCGGGACACTGAAGCTTTCTTT. This gives the protein CASSLSFRDTEAFF.